A selection of T cell receptor beta chains follows, all from one sample in a study of shared clonotypes between healthy human individuals. Data came from immunoSEQ multiplex PCR; TCRdb stores just in-frame clones and leaves some out. Of approximately 1.9 million clones detected, roughly 95% appear once; the ten largest clones hold about 1.7%. The specimen sequenced was naive CD8+ T cells from PBMCs. These receptors all come from a man aged 18 to 30 in good health. Some clones in this sample may be carry-over from other donors' samples. CDR3s include the opening cysteine and the closing phenylalanine or tryptophan.

TRBV5-1	TRBJ2-3	CASSLKTTDTQYF
TRBV4-1	TRBJ2-5	CASSHDLRRETQYF
TRBV27	TRBJ1-1	CASSLTPLNGMNTEAFF
TRBV6-1	TRBJ2-5	CASSEAGAPLGQETQYF
TRBV19	TRBJ2-7	CASSIVGGRVNEQYF
TRBV7-3	TRBJ2-1	CASSLSGLPGDEQFF
TRBV27	TRBJ2-7	CASSLAPVGTPLEQYF
TRBV7-9	TRBJ2-7	CASSSLSGRRSYEQYF
TRBV7-9	TRBJ2-7	CASSSTGPATYEQYF
TRBV28	TRBJ2-7	CASSVSGRVYEQYF
TRBV2	TRBJ2-2	CASSSTGTGYDGELFF
TRBV19	TRBJ1-5	CASSMRDATYSNQPQHF
TRBV28	TRBJ1-1	CASSWTGRTEAFF
TRBV7-9	TRBJ2-3	CASSPRLADRSDTQYF
TRBV29-1	TRBJ2-3	CSVLGGFTDTQYF